One sample yielded the 18 T cell receptor beta chains listed below, sequenced in a study of long-term antiretroviral therapy in people with HIV. The assay, immunoSEQ v3.0, was run at survey level. TCRdb keeps only in-frame clones here, not all; method: immunoSEQ multiplex PCR. The data show 15,000 to 20,000 clones, 85% to 90% seen once. Sequenced material: unsorted PBMCs, taken 4.2 years after starting antiretroviral therapy. The source is a man aged 50-60 years with HIV.

The chain has TRBV4-1 and TRBJ1-1; D is unclear. Germline lookup yields CDR1 MGHRA and CDR2 YSYEKL. V was cut by 1 base and J by 1 base, with 10 bases left in between. This CDR3 spans 15 amino acids. CDR3 residues: CASSQGPGSNTEAFF. In nucleotides, the CDR3 is TGCGCCAGCAGCCAAGGGCCGGGATCGAACACTGAAGCTTTCTTT.

The V and J genes are TRBV7-6 and TRBJ2-1, with D maybe TRBD2 (6 bases). Germline V gives CDR1 SGHVS, CDR2 FNYEAQ. Trimming stripped 5 bases from V and 2 bases from J, with 13 bases between. The length of the CDR3 is 15 residues. CDR3 sequence reads: CASSLGTFTYNEQFF. The CDR3 nucleotides are TGTGCCAGCAGCCTGGGGACTTTTACCTACAATGAGCAGTTCTTC.

This clone was observed a single time. The J gene is TRBJ1-1, the V gene TRBV7-2; TRBD1 agrees at 7 bases. The J segment lost 0 bases and the V segment lost 2 bases, leaving 3 bases of the junction unmatched. CDR1 is SGHTA and CDR2 is FQGNSA in the germline V gene. This CDR3 spans 15 amino acids. The CDR3, as DNA: TGTGCCAGCAGCTTATTACAGGGGATGAACACTGAAGCTTTCTTT. Translating it yields CASSLLQGMNTEAFF.

The rearrangement uses TRBV9 and TRBJ1-1; unclear D gene. The CDR3 has 17 amino acids. Germline V gene lookup returns CDR1 SGDLS and CDR2 YYNGEE. Trimming stripped 4 bases from V and 1 base from J, with 20 bases between. The CDR3 spells CASSPRKLNTENTEAFF. CDR3 DNA sequence: TGTGCCAGCAGCCCCCGTAAGTTGAACACCGAGAACACTGAAGCTTTCTTT.

The rearrangement links TRBV4-3 to TRBJ2-2; the match to TRBD2 covers 7 bases. Germline V gene sequence: CDR1 LGHNA, CDR2 YSLEER. The CDR3 totals 15 residues. The J segment lost 7 bases and the V segment lost 0 bases, leaving 5 bases of the junction unmatched. CDR3 coding DNA: TGCGCCAGCAGCCAAGATTGGCTAGCGGTCGGGGAGCTGTTTTTT. Its translation is CASSQDWLAVGELFF.

The chain employs TRBV5-1 and TRBJ1-1, with TRBD1 identical over 10 bases. The CDR3 runs 15 residues. Unmatched junction bases numbered 4, after V lost 1 base and J lost 4 bases. Germline lookup yields CDR1 SGHRS and CDR2 YFSETQ. The CDR3 protein is CASSLTTGGLTEAFF. The CDR3, as DNA: TGCGCCAGCAGCTTGACGACAGGGGGCCTCACTGAAGCTTTCTTT. Drawing the rest from reference TRBV5-1 and TRBJ1-1, the complete variable domain is KAGVTQTPRYLIKTRGQQVTLSCSPISGHRSVSWYQQTPGQGLQFLFEYFSETQRNKGNFPGRFSGRQFSNSRSEMNVSTLELGDSALYLCASSLTTGGLTEAFFGQGTRLTVV.

This rearrangement joins TRBV29-1 to TRBJ2-3; 12 nucleotides match TRBD1. Looked up from germline, CDR1 is SQVTM and CDR2 is ANQGSEA. V was clipped by 6 bases and J by 4 bases; unmatched bases: 5. This CDR3 is 14 amino acids long. The CDR3 sequence: CSVTGTGGADTQYF. CDR3 sequence (DNA): TGCAGCGTGACCGGGACAGGGGGCGCAGATACGCAGTATTTT.

The J gene is TRBJ2-1, the V gene TRBV5-1; D is possibly TRBD1 or TRBD2 (5 bases each). CDR3 size: 13 residues. V shed 0 bases and J shed 6 bases, with 7 bases lying between them. Germline V gene data show CDR1 as SGHRS and CDR2 as YFSETQ. CDR3 residues: CASSLGGSNEQFF. In DNA form, the CDR3 reads TGCGCCAGCAGCTTGGGGGGGAGCAATGAGCAGTTCTTC.

This sequence joins TRBV21-1 and TRBJ1-6; TRBD1 reflects the table's D call only, with no check against the DNA. TRBV21-1 is a recognized pseudogene. CDR3 length equals 15 residues. For the CDR3, the DNA is TGTGCCAGCAGCGCTTGGGACAGGGGTAATTCACCCCTCCACTTT. Residues: CASSAWDRGNSPLHF.

This clone was seen just once. This chain connects TRBV27 to TRBJ1-6; perhaps TRBD1 as D (5 bases). This CDR3 is 15 amino acids long. V shed 5 bases and J shed 7 bases, with 15 bases lying between them. CDR1 and CDR2 from the germline V gene are MNHEY and SMNVEV (reference sequence). The CDR3 loop is CASSRPPGSNSPLHF. CDR3 sequence (DNA): TGTGCCAGCAGTCGCCCTCCAGGGTCAAATTCACCCCTCCACTTT.

This sequence joins TRBV29-1 and TRBJ2-7; 7 nucleotides match TRBD2. The V gene end was trimmed by 6 bases and the J gene end by 7 bases; junction bases not matched to a gene: 15. The CDR3 loop spans 14 amino acids. The germline V gene encodes CDR1 SQVTM and CDR2 ANQGSEA. CDR3 DNA sequence: TGCAGCGTGTACCTTCAGGGAGGGTTAACGGAGCAGTACTTC. Protein product: CSVYLQGGLTEQYF.

The V and J genes are TRBV6-1 and TRBJ1-1; D may be TRBD1 (5 bases). CDR3 length: 14 residues. V was pared by 5 bases and J by 1 base, with 11 bases between. Germline lookup yields CDR1 MNHNS and CDR2 SASEGT. The CDR3 coding sequence is TGTGCCAGCAGTCATCTGCAGGGGAACACTGAAGCTTTCTTT. Amino acids: CASSHLQGNTEAFF.

The chain recombines TRBV18 with TRBJ1-4; a weak D match, TRBD1 (5 bases). The V and J ends lost 0 bases and 6 bases respectively, with 14 bases between them. The CDR3 is made up of 16 amino acids. Germline V lookup: CDR1 KGHSH, CDR2 LQKENI. The CDR3 region has the DNA TGTGCCAGCTCACCACCTGATTGGAGAGGGGATGAAAAACTGTTTTTT. Protein: CASSPPDWRGDEKLFF. Filled out from reference TRBV18 and TRBJ1-4, the complete variable domain reads NAGVMQNPRHLVRRRGQEARLRCSPMKGHSHVYWYRQLPEEGLKFMVYLQKENIIDESGMPKERFSAEFPKEGPSILRIQQVVRGDSAAYFCASSPPDWRGDEKLFFGSGTQLSVL.

The chain joins TRBV5-1 to TRBJ1-5; D remains unclear. Trimming pared 4 bases from V and 7 bases from J, leaving 12 bases between. The CDR3 has 13 amino acids. The germline CDR1 and CDR2 sequences are SGHRS and YFSETQ. CDR3 DNA sequence: TGCGCCAGCAGCCCGGGTCCCGCCCAGCCCCAGCATTTT. Its protein is CASSPGPAQPQHF.

The chain joins TRBV5-1 to TRBJ2-5; TRBD2 aligns across 12 bases. V lost 4 bases, J lost 0 bases, and 4 bases stayed unmatched. This CDR3 comprises 16 residues. CDR1 and CDR2 from the germline V gene are SGHRS and YFSETQ. The CDR3 protein is CASSPGLAGHQETQYF. For the CDR3, the DNA is TGCGCCAGCAGCCCCGGACTAGCGGGACACCAAGAGACCCAGTACTTC.

The chain is built from TRBV15 and TRBJ2-2; 8 bases fit TRBD2. The CDR3 is made up of 15 amino acids. The germline V gene has CDR1 LNHNV and CDR2 YYDKDF (reference sequence). The junction had 9 bases not matched to a gene; V was cut back by 7 bases and J by 5 bases. For the CDR3, the DNA is TGTGCCACCAATAGCGGGGCTCGAAATACCGGGGAGCTGTTTTTT. Translation gives CATNSGARNTGELFF.

The chain has TRBV4-1 and TRBJ1-2; D possibly corresponds to TRBD1 (6 bases). The germline gives CDR1 MGHRA, CDR2 YSYEKL. Trimming pared 1 base from V and 7 bases from J, leaving 13 bases between. The CDR3 loop spans 14 amino acids. Here the CDR3 DNA reads TGCGCCAGCAGCCAAGCCGAGGGGGATTCTGGCTACACCTTC. Encoded protein: CASSQAEGDSGYTF.

This clone was counted once. The chain is built from TRBV6-1 and TRBJ2-7, with D possibly TRBD2 on 5 matching bases. The V and J ends lost 3 bases and 5 bases respectively, with 11 bases between them. This CDR3 comprises 13 residues. CDR1 and CDR2 (germline): MNHNS, SASEGT. The CDR3 loop is CASSDPGWDEQYF. CDR3 bases: TGTGCCAGCAGTGACCCGGGGTGGGACGAGCAGTACTTC.